This T cell receptor (beta chain) was retrieved from a study of neoadjuvant anti-PD-1 for oral cavity cancer. The study's findings and limits: Only a few patients per response group were TCR-analyzed; validation needed. Non-responders to neoadjuvant nivolumab had significantly more clonal PBMC T cells than responders.

This clone was counted between two and nine times. What it binds is not known. Time point given: after neoadjuvant nivolumab, at surgical resection. V shed 6 bases and J 8 bases; nucleotides not matched to a gene: 13. From germline, CDR1 is MDHEN and CDR2 SYDVKM. The CDR3 covers 16 residues. Only in-frame clones appear in the TCRdb table, and some are missing; sequencing was by immunoSEQ multiplex PCR. Among around 14,000 clones listed, less than 80% were seen once. The chain uses TRBV28 and TRBJ1-4; 9 bases map to TRBD1. The starting material was PBMCs, obtained after nivolumab (anti-PD-1) treatment. This TCR came from a person between 40 and 79 years old with oral cavity squamous cell carcinoma. CDR3 loop: CASRQPPGQGREKLFF. The CDR3 DNA reads as TGTGCCAGCAGGCAACCGCCGGGACAGGGTCGGGAAAAACTGTTTTTT.